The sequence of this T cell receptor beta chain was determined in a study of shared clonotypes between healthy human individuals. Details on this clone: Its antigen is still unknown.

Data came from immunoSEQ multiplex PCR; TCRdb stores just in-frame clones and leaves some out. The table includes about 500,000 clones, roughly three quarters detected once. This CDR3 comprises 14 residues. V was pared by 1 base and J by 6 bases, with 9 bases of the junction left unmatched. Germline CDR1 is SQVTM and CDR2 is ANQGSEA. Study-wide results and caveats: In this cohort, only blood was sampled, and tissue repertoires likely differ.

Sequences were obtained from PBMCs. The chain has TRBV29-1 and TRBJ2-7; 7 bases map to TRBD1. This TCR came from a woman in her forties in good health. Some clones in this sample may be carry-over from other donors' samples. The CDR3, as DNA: TGCAGCGTTGAAGGCCGACAGGGCAAGGGCGAGCAGTACTTC. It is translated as CSVEGRQGKGEQYF.